These 7 T cell receptor beta chains were all obtained from the same sample, sequenced in a study of T-cell memory formation after mild COVID-19. In TCRdb, the 5' RACE reads were re-called with MiXCR into one record per CDR3 protein. The table has about 210,000 distinct CDR3 sequences, roughly a tenth seen once. The sequencing sample was made of PBMCs or a T cell subset sorted from them (not recorded which). These receptors all come from a man aged 18 to 29 who had mild COVID-19 (a few samples of this study predate the infection). Cell type and time point are not known.

This clonotype occurred many times. The CDR3 spells CASSLAASTDTQYF. The CDR3 coding sequence is TGTGCCAGCAGCTTGGCAGCTAGCACAGATACGCAGTATTTT. The chain joins TRBV6-5 to TRBJ2-3; no firm D call. The V end lost 6 bases, the J end lost 0 bases, and 10 bases lay between the germline ends. The CDR3 contains 14 residues. Germline V gives CDR1 MNHEY, CDR2 SVGAGI.

The rearrangement links TRBV3-1 to TRBJ1-3, with TRBD1 matching over 7 bases. The CDR3 covers 16 residues. Per the germline V gene, CDR1 is LGHDT and CDR2 is YNNKEL (reference sequence). V gave up 1 base and J gave up 0 bases; unmatched junction bases: 3. The CDR3 reads CASSQGGQHSGNTIYF. The CDR3 region has the DNA TGTGCCAGCAGCCAAGGGGGACAGCACTCTGGAAACACCATATATTTT.

This clonotype was recorded a few times. The chain carries TRBV7-9 and TRBJ2-7, with unresolved D. Germline values: CDR1 SEHNR, CDR2 FQNEAQ (reference sequence). This CDR3 contains 13 residues. V lost 4 bases and J lost 6, with 13 bases in between. The CDR3 loop reads CASSYPPSGEQYV. CDR3 in DNA: TGTGCCAGCAGCTACCCCCCCTCGGGCGAGCAGTACGTC.

This clonotype has only a few counts. This rearrangement joins TRBV6-1 to TRBJ1-5, with D maybe TRBD1 (5 bases). Trimming took off 3 bases at V and 5 bases at J, with 17 bases between the two ends. The CDR3 extends over 16 amino acids. Germline V CDR1 and CDR2: MNHNS, SASEGT. The CDR3 region has the DNA TGTGCCAGCAGTGAGCGTCAGGGAAAAGAGGATCAGCCCCAGCATTTT. The encoded protein is CASSERQGKEDQPQHF.

This clonotype has a handful of counts. This rearrangement joins TRBV5-4 to TRBJ2-5; TRBD2 agrees at 12 bases. The CDR3 extends over 16 amino acids. Germline-derived CDR1 and CDR2 are SGHNT and YYREEE (reference sequence). The V gene end was trimmed by 3 bases and the J gene end by 1 base; junction bases not matched to a gene: 4. Here the CDR3 reads CASSYGLAGFQETQYF. The DNA of the CDR3 is TGTGCCAGCAGCTATGGACTAGCGGGGTTCCAAGAGACCCAGTACTTC.

This clonotype appeared once. The genes are TRBV7-2 and TRBJ1-2, with TRBD1 matching 9 bases. CDR1 and CDR2 (germline): SGHTA, FQGNSA. This CDR3 comprises 16 residues. The V segment lost 0 bases and the J segment 7 bases; nucleotides outside the gene matches: 9. The chain's CDR3 is CASSLAPQGASGGYTF. The CDR3 DNA sequence: TGTGCCAGCAGCTTAGCCCCACAGGGGGCGAGTGGTGGCTACACCTTC. Variable domain in full (rest from reference TRBV7-2 and TRBJ1-2): GAGVSQSPSNKVTEKGKDVELRCDPISGHTALYWYRQSLGQGLEFLIYFQGNSAPDKSGLPSDRFSAERTGGSVSTLTIQRTQQEDSAVYLCASSLAPQGASGGYTFGSGTRLTVV.

The V call is TRBV12-3 or TRBV12-4, the J call TRBJ1-2; TRBD1 matches at 7 bases. The CDR3 runs 15 residues. Trimming cost V 2 bases and J 6 bases; bases outside gene matches: 9. The CDR3 loop reads CASSLRVGGVDGYTF. CDR3 nucleotide sequence: TGTGCCAGCAGTTTACGGGTAGGGGGCGTTGATGGCTACACCTTC.